This TCR beta chain was sequenced in a study of T-cell memory formation after mild COVID-19. Study findings and constraints: CD4/CD8 balance held among clones contracting day 15 to 85, and later expanders leaned CD4+.

TCRdb fed the 5' RACE reads into MiXCR, producing one record per CDR3 protein. The table has 300,000 to 350,000 distinct CDR3 sequences, roughly an eighth seen once. This clonotype has more than one count but fewer than ten. Its specificity is not known. Material for sequencing was PBMCs or a T cell subset sorted from them (not recorded which). The TCR sequence derives from a man between 18 and 29 years old who had mild COVID-19 (a few samples of this study predate the infection). Cell type and time point are not known.

The CDR3 sequence: CASSFFGTAGNTIYF. For the CDR3, the DNA is TGCGCCAGCAGTTTCTTCGGGACAGCTGGAAACACCATATATTTT. The gene calls are TRBV5-1 and TRBJ1-3; 7 nucleotides agree with TRBD1. Trimming cost V 5 bases and J 2 bases; bases outside gene matches: 7. Germline CDR1 SGHRS, CDR2 YFSETQ. The CDR3 is made up of 15 amino acids.